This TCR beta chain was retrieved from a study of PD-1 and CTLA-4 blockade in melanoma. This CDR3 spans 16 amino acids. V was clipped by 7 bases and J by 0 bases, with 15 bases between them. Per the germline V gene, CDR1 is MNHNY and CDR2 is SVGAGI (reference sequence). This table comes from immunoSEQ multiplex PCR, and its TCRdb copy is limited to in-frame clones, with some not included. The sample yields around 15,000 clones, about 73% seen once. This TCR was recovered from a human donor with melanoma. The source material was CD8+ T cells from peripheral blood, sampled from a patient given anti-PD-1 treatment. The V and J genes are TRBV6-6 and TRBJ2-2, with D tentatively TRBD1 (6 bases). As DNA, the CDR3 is TGTGCCAGCACGACCTTCGGGACACCGAACACCGGGGAGCTGTTTTTT. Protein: CASTTFGTPNTGELFF.